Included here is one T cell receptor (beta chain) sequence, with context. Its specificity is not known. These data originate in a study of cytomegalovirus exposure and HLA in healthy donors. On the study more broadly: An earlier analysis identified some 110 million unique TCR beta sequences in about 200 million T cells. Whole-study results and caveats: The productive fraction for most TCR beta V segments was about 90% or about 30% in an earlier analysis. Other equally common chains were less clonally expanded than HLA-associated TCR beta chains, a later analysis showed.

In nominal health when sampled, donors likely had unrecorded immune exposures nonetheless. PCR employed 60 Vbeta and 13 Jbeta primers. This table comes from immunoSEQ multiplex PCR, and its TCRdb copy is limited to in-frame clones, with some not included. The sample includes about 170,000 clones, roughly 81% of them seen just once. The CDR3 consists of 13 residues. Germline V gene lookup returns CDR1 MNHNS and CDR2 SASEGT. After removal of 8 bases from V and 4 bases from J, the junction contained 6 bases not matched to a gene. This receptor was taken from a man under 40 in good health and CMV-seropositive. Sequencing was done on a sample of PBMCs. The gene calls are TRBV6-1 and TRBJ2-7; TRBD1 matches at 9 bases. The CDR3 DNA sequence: TGTGCCAGCGAGGACAGGGGATTATACGAGCAGTACTTC. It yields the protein CASEDRGLYEQYF.